One and the same sample provided the 22 T cell receptor beta chains below, sequenced in a study of blood T cell repertoires in COVID-19. Only in-frame clones appear in the TCRdb table, and some are missing; sequencing was by immunoSEQ multiplex PCR. This sample yields over 15,000 clones, of which about 80% are seen a single time; 25% to 35% belongs to the top ten. What was sequenced was peripheral blood. All receptors derive from a man between 65 and 85 years old with active or convalescent COVID-19.

The gene calls are TRBV28 and TRBJ2-1; a weak D match, TRBD1 (6 bases). Germline V gene data show CDR1 as MDHEN and CDR2 as SYDVKM. The CDR3 length is 12 residues. Trimming cost V 6 bases and J 3 bases, with 6 bases left between them. The CDR3 coding sequence is TGTGCCAGCAGGGACAGCTACAATGAGCAGTTCTTC. As protein: CASRDSYNEQFF.

The chain links TRBV3-1 (or the pseudogene TRBV3-2) to TRBJ2-1; TRBD2 might be the D (5 bases). The germline CDR1 and CDR2 sequences are LGHDT and YNNKEL (reference sequence). V gave up 2 bases and J gave up 2 bases, with 10 bases separating them. The CDR3 runs to 15 residues. CDR3 region: CASSQITGTYNEQFF. The CDR3 DNA reads TGTGCCAGCAGCCAAATAACCGGGACCTACAATGAGCAGTTCTTC.

Turning to this clone: The junction does not match germline at one end; this may be a read error. CDR3 coding DNA: TGTGCCTGGAGTCTTGACACTTCCGGGACTAGAGGCTTC. Residues: CAWSLDTSGTRGF. The chain links TRBV30 to TRBJ2-7; 8 positions agree with TRBD2. The CDR3 length is 13 residues. Germline V gives CDR1 GTSNPN, CDR2 SVGIG (reference sequence).

The gene calls are TRBV5-4 and TRBJ2-1, with 7 positions matching TRBD1. This CDR3 spans 15 amino acids. V trimming: 0 bases; J trimming: 5 bases; junction bases outside the gene matches: 5. Per the germline V gene, CDR1 is SGHNT and CDR2 is YYREEE (reference sequence). CDR3 sequence: CASSLVGGLNNEQFF. CDR3 nucleotides: TGTGCCAGCAGCTTGGTAGGGGGCCTTAACAATGAGCAGTTCTTC.

This clone was observed a few times. V is TRBV19 and J is TRBJ2-7, with 10 bases lining up with TRBD1. The germline CDR1 and CDR2 sequences are LNHDA and SQIVND (reference sequence). This CDR3 is built from 13 residues. V lost 3 bases to trimming and J lost 6 bases; unmatched junction nucleotides: 2. CDR3: CASSIGTGVEQYF. CDR3 nucleotides: TGTGCCAGTAGTATTGGGACAGGGGTCGAGCAGTACTTC.

CDR3 bases: TGTGCCAGCAGCCTGACCCGGGGGGCCCAAGAGACCCAGTACTTC. This encodes CASSLTRGAQETQYF. The chain carries TRBV5-5 and TRBJ2-5, with D perhaps matching TRBD2 (7 bases). CDR3 size: 15 residues. V was trimmed by 4 bases and J by 1 base, leaving 14 bases between them. Germline V CDR1 and CDR2: SGHKS, YYEKEE (reference sequence).

V gene TRBV28 combines with J gene TRBJ1-2; D ambiguous. The CDR3 length is 15 residues. V dropped 6 bases and J dropped 0 bases, with 14 bases sitting between them. CDR1 is MDHEN, CDR2 SYDVKM, per germline. CDR3 sequence: CASRIAGIANYGYTF. CDR3 nucleotide sequence: TGTGCCAGCAGAATCGCAGGTATTGCTAACTATGGCTACACCTTC.

The J gene is TRBJ2-5, the V gene TRBV5-1; TRBD1 matches 8 bases. CDR1 SGHRS and CDR2 YFSETQ come from the germline V gene. The CDR3 is 15 residues long. The J segment lost 5 bases and the V segment lost 1 base, leaving 7 bases of the junction unmatched. The CDR3 DNA sequence: TGCGCCAGCAGCTTGCCAGGGGGCGAGGGGGAGACCCAGTACTTC. Translation gives CASSLPGGEGETQYF. The entire variable domain, with the rest obtained from reference TRBV5-1 and TRBJ2-5, is as follows: KAGVTQTPRYLIKTRGQQVTLSCSPISGHRSVSWYQQTPGQGLQFLFEYFSETQRNKGNFPGRFSGRQFSNSRSEMNVSTLELGDSALYLCASSLPGGEGETQYFGPGTRLLVL.

The gene calls are TRBV5-1 and TRBJ2-5; possibly TRBD2 for D (5 bases). This CDR3 is built from 16 residues. Trimming took off 4 bases at V and 2 bases at J, with 18 bases between the two ends. Germline V gene lookup returns CDR1 SGHRS and CDR2 YFSETQ. The CDR3 sequence: CASSGQEGGLQETQYF. The CDR3, as DNA: TGCGCCAGCAGCGGTCAGGAAGGCGGACTTCAAGAGACCCAGTACTTC.

This clone was seen a handful of times. The V gene is TRBV19, the J gene TRBJ1-5, with 9 positions matching TRBD1. Germline lookup yields CDR1 LNHDA and CDR2 SQIVND (reference sequence). The CDR3 covers 16 residues. V trimming: 3 bases; J trimming: 7 bases; junction bases outside the gene matches: 10. The CDR3 loop reads CASSIDGTGFLQPQHF. CDR3 nucleotides: TGTGCCAGTAGTATTGACGGGACAGGGTTTTTGCAGCCCCAGCATTTT.

This clone has only one observation. This rearrangement joins TRBV15 to TRBJ2-7, with D possibly matching TRBD2 (6 bases). Between the trimmed V and J ends, which lost 5 bases and 2 bases, there was a span of 13 bases. This CDR3 spans 14 amino acids. From germline, CDR1 is LNHNV and CDR2 YYDKDF (reference sequence). The CDR3 protein is CATSPGRGTYEQYF. The CDR3 bases are TGTGCCACCAGCCCGGGACGGGGGACCTACGAGCAGTACTTC.

This clone was picked up a small number of times. This chain links TRBV10-3 with TRBJ1-1; TRBD1 matches at 8 bases. V was clipped by 5 bases and J by 10 bases; unmatched bases: 3. Germline CDR1 reads ENHRY; CDR2 reads SYGVKD. There are 11 residues in the CDR3. The CDR3 DNA reads TGTGCCATCAGTTCGGACAGGGTAGCTTTCTTT. As protein: CAISSDRVAFF.

The chain uses TRBV5-1 and TRBJ2-2; 9 nucleotides match TRBD1. Germline V gene data show CDR1 as SGHRS and CDR2 as YFSETQ. Losses at the gene ends were 2 bases for V and 4 bases for J; bases not matched to a gene: 3. The CDR3 consists of 15 residues. CDR3 loop: CASSLRDRATGELFF. The CDR3, as DNA: TGCGCCAGCAGCTTAAGGGACAGGGCCACCGGGGAGCTGTTTTTT.

This rearrangement joins TRBV6-5 to TRBJ1-2, with D perhaps matching TRBD1 (5 bases). Germline lookup yields CDR1 MNHEY and CDR2 SVGAGI. V was pared by 5 bases and J by 10 bases, with 23 bases between. The CDR3 runs to 15 residues. CDR3: CASSRRGAGALAYTF. CDR3 bases: TGTGCCAGCAGTCGACGCGGGGCAGGAGCTCTCGCCTACACCTTC.

V is TRBV7-8 and J is TRBJ2-3, with TRBD2 as a possible D gene (6 bases). The CDR3 consists of 13 residues. V gave up 5 bases and J gave up 5 bases, with 11 bases separating them. Germline CDR1 is SGHVS and CDR2 is FQNEAQ. The CDR3 DNA is TGTGCCAGCAGCCTCGGGACTCGAGATACGCAGTATTTT. This sequence encodes CASSLGTRDTQYF.

This clone turned up a few times. The chain employs TRBV5-4 and TRBJ2-7; 9 bases fit TRBD2. J was trimmed by 3 bases and V by 0 bases; bases with no gene match: 4. Germline-derived CDR1 and CDR2 are SGHNT and YYREEE (reference sequence). CDR3 length: 15 residues. CDR3 sequence (DNA): TGTGCCAGCAGCTTGGAAGCGGGGGGCTTCTACGAGCAGTACTTC. It is translated as CASSLEAGGFYEQYF.

V and J are TRBV19 and TRBJ2-5; 10 bases match TRBD1. The germline V gene encodes CDR1 LNHDA and CDR2 SQIVND (reference sequence). V lost 4 bases to trimming and J lost 4 bases; unmatched junction nucleotides: 3. This CDR3 is 14 amino acids long. CDR3: CASSTGQGGETQYF. The CDR3 nucleotides read TGTGCCAGTAGTACCGGACAGGGGGGAGAGACCCAGTACTTC.

The V and J genes are TRBV9 and TRBJ1-6; the D is unclear. The V gene lost 3 bases and the J gene lost 6 bases, with 19 bases spanning the gap. The CDR3 length is 17 residues. Per germline, CDR1 SGDLS and CDR2 YYNGEE. CDR3 residues: CASSDRPLQRGNSPLHF. The CDR3 DNA reads as TGTGCCAGCAGCGACCGCCCGCTCCAGCGTGGTAATTCACCCCTCCACTTT.

The chain joins TRBV7-8 to TRBJ2-1; 10 bases agree with TRBD2. Germline V gene lookup returns CDR1 SGHVS and CDR2 FQNEAQ. Trimming at V came to 5 bases and at J to 7 bases, leaving 8 bases not matched to a gene. The CDR3 is 15 residues long. CDR3 sequence reads: CASSLRTSGNNEQFF. The DNA for the CDR3 is TGTGCCAGCAGCCTACGGACTAGCGGAAATAATGAGCAGTTCTTC.

The chain combines TRBV5-1 with TRBJ2-2; 7 nucleotides match TRBD1. Germline V lookup: CDR1 SGHRS, CDR2 YFSETQ. CDR3 length: 15 amino acids. V trimming: 4 bases; J trimming: 0 bases; junction bases outside the gene matches: 3. The CDR3 protein is CASSPGTANTGELFF. The CDR3 DNA reads TGCGCCAGCAGCCCGGGGACAGCGAACACCGGGGAGCTGTTTTTT.

This clone was counted only a few times. The rearrangement uses TRBV10-2 and TRBJ1-2, with D maybe TRBD1 (5 bases). Germline-derived CDR1 and CDR2 are WSHSY and SAAADI. The V and J ends lost 3 bases and 8 bases respectively, with 19 bases between them. The CDR3 has 15 residues. The CDR3 protein is CASSERGGALRGYTF. In DNA, the CDR3 is TGCGCCAGCAGTGAACGTGGTGGGGCCTTACGGGGCTACACCTTC.

V usage is TRBV3-1 (or the pseudogene TRBV3-2) and J usage is TRBJ2-3, with D possibly being TRBD2 (5 bases). The V end was cut by 4 bases, the J end by 4 bases, with 12 bases between. Per the germline V gene, CDR1 is LGHDT and CDR2 is YNNKEL (reference sequence). This CDR3 is 14 amino acids long. The CDR3 here is CASSPRTVSDTQYF. Here the CDR3 DNA reads TGTGCCAGCAGCCCAAGGACTGTCTCAGATACGCAGTATTTT.